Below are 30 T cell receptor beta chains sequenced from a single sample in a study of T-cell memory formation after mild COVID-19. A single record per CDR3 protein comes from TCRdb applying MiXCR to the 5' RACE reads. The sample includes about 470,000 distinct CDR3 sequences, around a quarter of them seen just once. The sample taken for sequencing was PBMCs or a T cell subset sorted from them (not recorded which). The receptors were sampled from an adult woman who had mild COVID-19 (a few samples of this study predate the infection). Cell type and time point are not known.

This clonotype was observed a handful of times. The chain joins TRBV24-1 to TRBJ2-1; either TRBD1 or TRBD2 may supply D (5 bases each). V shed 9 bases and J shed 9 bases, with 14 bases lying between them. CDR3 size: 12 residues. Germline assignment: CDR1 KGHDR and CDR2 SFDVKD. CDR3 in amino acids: CATVGVRGEQFF. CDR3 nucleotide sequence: TGTGCCACCGTGGGGGTACGCGGTGAGCAGTTCTTC.

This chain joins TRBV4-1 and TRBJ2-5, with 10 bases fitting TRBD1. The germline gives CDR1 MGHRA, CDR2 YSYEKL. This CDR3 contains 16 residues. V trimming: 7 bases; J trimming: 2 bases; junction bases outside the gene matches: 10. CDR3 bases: TGCGCCAGCACCCGGGACAGGGGCAAAATACAAGAGACCCAGTACTTC. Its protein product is CASTRDRGKIQETQYF.

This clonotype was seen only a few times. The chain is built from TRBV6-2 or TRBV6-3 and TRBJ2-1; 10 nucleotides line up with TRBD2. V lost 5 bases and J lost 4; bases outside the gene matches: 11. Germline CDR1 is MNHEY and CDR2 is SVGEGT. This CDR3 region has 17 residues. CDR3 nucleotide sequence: TGTGCCAGCAGTACCCTTCGGCTAGCGGGGGTATACAATGAGCAGTTCTTC. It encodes CASSTLRLAGVYNEQFF.

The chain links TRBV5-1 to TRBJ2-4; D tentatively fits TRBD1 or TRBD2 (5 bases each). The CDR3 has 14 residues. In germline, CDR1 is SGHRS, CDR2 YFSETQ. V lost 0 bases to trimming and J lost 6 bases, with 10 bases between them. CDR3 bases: TGCGCCAGCAGCTTGGATGGGACCAGAAACATTCAGTACTTC. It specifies CASSLDGTRNIQYF.

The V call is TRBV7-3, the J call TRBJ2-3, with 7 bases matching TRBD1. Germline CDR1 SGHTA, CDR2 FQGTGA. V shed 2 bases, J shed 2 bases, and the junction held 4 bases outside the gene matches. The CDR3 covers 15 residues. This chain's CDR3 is CASSLSGGFTDTQYF. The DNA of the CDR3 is TGTGCCAGCAGCTTATCAGGGGGATTCACAGATACGCAGTATTTT.

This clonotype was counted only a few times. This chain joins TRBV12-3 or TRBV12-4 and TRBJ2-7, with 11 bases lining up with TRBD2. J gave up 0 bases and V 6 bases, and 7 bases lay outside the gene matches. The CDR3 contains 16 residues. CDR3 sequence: CASSPGLAVPSYEQYF. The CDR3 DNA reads TGTGCCAGCAGCCCGGGACTAGCGGTTCCCTCCTACGAGCAGTACTTC.

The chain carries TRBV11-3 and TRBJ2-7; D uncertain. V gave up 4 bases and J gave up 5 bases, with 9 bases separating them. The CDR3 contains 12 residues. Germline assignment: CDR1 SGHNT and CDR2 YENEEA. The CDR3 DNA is TGTGCCAGCAGCTCCTTGGCAAACGAGCAGTACTTC. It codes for CASSSLANEQYF. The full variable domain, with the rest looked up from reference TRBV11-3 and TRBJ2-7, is EAGVVQSPRYKIIEKKQPVAFWCNPISGHNTLYWYLQNLGQGPELLIRYENEEAVDDSQLPKDRFSAERLKGVDSTLKIQPAELGDSAVYLCASSSLANEQYFGPGTRLTVT.

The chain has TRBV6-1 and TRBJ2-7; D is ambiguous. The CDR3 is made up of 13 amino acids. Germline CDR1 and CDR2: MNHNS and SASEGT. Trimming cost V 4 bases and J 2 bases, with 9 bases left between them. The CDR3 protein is CASSGPLTYEQYF. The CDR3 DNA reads TGTGCCAGCAGTGGCCCCCTTACCTACGAGCAGTACTTC.

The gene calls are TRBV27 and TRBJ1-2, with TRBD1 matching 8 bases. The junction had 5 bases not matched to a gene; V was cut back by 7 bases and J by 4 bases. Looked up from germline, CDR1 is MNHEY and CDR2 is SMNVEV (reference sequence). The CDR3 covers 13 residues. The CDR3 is CASKLTGGYGYTF. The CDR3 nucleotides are TGTGCCAGCAAGCTCACAGGGGGCTATGGCTACACCTTC.

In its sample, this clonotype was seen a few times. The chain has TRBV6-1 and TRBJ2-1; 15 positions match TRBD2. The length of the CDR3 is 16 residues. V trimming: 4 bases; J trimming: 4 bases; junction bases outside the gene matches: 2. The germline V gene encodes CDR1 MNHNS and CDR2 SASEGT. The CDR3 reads CASSGGTSGGYNEQFF. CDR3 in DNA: TGTGCCAGCAGTGGTGGGACTAGCGGGGGGTACAATGAGCAGTTCTTC.

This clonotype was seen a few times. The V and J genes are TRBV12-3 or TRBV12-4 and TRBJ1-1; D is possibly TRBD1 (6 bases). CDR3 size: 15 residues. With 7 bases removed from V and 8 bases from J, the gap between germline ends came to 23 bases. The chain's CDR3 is CASTFRVTGQGEAFF. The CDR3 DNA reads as TGTGCCAGCACCTTTCGTGTGACAGGTCAAGGGGAAGCTTTCTTT.

CDR3 residues: CSARRQFERYGYTF. Written as DNA, the CDR3 is TGCAGTGCTAGAAGGCAATTTGAGCGGTATGGCTACACCTTC. V is TRBV20-1 and J is TRBJ1-2; D is uncertain. Germline V lookup: CDR1 DFQATT, CDR2 SNEGSKA (reference sequence). Trimming took 2 bases from V and 5 from J, leaving 15 bases between them. The CDR3 contains 14 residues.

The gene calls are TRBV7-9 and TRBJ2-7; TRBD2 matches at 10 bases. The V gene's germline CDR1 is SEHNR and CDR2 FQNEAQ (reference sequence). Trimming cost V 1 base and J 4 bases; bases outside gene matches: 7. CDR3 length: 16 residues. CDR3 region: CASSLDPSGRTYEQYF. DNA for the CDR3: TGTGCCAGCAGCTTAGACCCTAGCGGGAGAACATACGAGCAGTACTTC.

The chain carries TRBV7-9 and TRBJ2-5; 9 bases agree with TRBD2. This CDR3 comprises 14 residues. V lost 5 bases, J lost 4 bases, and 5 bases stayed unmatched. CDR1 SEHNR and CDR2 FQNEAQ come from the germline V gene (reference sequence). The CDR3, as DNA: TGTGCCAGCAGCAATAGCGGGAGTGGAGAGACCCAGTACTTC. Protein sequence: CASSNSGSGETQYF.

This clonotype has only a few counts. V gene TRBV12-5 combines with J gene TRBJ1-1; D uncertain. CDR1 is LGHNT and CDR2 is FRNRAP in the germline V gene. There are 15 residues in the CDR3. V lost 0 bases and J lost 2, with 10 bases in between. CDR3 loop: CASGLVEGYNTEAFF. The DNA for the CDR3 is TGTGCTAGTGGTTTGGTAGAGGGTTATAACACTGAAGCTTTCTTT.

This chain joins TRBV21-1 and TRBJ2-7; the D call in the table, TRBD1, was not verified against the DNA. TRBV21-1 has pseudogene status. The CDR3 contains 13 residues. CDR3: CASTLSSPYEQYF. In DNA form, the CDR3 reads TGTGCCAGCACCCTAAGTTCCCCTTACGAGCAGTACTTC.

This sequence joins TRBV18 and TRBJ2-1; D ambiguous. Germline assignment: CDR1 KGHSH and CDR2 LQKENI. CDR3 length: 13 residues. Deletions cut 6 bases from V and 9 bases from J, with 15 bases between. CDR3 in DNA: TGTGCCAGCTCCGTCGGATTCCGGTCTGAGCAGTTCTTC. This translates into CASSVGFRSEQFF.

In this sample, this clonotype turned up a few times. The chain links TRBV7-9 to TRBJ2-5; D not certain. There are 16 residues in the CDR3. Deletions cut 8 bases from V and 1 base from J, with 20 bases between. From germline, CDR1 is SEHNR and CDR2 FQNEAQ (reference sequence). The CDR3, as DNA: TGTGCCAGCGTGTTTGGACGATTTCCCGCCCAAGAGACCCAGTACTTC. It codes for CASVFGRFPAQETQYF.

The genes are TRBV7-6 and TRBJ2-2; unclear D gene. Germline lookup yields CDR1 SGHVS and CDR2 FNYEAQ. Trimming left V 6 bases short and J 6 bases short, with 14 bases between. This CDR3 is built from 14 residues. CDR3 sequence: CASRKNEFSGELFF. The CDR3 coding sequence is TGTGCCAGCAGAAAGAATGAGTTTTCCGGGGAGCTGTTTTTT.

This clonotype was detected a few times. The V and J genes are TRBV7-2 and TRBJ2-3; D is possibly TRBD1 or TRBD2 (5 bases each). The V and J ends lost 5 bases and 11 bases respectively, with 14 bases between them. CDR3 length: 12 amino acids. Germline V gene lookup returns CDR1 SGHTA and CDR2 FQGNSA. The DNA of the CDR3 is TGTGCCAGCAGCGCAAGGGGACGGGGGCAGTATTTT. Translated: CASSARGRGQYF.

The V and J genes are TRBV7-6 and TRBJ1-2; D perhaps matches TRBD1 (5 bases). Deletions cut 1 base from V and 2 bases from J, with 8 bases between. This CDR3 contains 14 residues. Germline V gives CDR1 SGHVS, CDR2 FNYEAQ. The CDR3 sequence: CASSLEAGNYGYTF. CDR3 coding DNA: TGTGCCAGCAGCTTAGAGGCAGGGAACTATGGCTACACCTTC.

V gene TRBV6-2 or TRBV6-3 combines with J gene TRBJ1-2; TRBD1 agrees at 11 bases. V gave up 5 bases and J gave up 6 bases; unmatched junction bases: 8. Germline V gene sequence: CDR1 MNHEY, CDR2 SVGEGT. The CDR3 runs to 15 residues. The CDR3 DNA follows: TGTGCCAGCAGTGAGCGGGACAGGGGGGAGCATGGCTACACCTTC. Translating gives CASSERDRGEHGYTF.

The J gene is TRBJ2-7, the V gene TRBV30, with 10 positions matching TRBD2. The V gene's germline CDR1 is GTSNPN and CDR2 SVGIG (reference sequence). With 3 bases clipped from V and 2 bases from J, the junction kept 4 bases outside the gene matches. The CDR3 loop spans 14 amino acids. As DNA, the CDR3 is TGTGCCTGGAGCCACGGACTAGCGGCCTACGAGCAGTACTTC. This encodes CAWSHGLAAYEQYF.

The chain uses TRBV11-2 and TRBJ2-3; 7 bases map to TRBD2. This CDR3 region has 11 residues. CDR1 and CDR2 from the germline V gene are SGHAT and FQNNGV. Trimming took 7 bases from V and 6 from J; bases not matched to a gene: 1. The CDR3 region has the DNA TGTGCCAGCATACTAGCGGATACGCAGTATTTT. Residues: CASILADTQYF.

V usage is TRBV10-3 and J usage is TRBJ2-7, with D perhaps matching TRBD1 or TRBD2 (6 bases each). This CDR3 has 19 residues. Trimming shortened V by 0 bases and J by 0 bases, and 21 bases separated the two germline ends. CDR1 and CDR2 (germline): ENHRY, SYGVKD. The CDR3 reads CAISESPRLGGTNSYEQYF. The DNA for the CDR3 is TGTGCCATCAGTGAGTCGCCTCGCCTAGGGGGGACGAACTCCTACGAGCAGTACTTC.

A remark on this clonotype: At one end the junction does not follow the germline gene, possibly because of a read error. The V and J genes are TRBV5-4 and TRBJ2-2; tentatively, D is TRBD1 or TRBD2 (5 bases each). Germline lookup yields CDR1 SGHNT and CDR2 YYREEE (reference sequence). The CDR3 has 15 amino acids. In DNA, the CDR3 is TGTGCCAGCACCTTGGGAGAGGGGTACACCGGGGAGCTGTTTTTT. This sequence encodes CASTLGEGYTGELFF.

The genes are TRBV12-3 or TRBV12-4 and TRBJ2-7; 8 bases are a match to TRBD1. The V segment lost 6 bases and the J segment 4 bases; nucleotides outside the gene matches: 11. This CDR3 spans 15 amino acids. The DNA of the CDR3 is TGTGCCAGCAGACGGGCCGGGACAGGAAGATACGAGCAGTACTTC. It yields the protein CASRRAGTGRYEQYF.

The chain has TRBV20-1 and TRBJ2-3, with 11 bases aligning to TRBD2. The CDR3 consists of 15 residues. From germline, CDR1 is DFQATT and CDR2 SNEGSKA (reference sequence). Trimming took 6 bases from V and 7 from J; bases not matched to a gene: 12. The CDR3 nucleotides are TGCAGTGCCTCCCCCACTAGCGGGAGATCATATACGCAGTATTTT. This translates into CSASPTSGRSYTQYF.

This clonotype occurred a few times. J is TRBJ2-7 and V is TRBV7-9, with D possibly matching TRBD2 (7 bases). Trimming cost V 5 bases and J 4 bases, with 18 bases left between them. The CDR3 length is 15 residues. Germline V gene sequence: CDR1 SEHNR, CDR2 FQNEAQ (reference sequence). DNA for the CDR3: TGTGCCAGCAGCCCTGGCGGAGGGGGGGGATACGAGCAGTACTTC. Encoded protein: CASSPGGGGGYEQYF.

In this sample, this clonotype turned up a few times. CDR3 coding DNA: TGCAGCGCCAGAATCTCCTCTTTGGAGCAGTACTTC. As protein: CSARISSLEQYF. The chain carries TRBV29-1 and TRBJ2-7; D is unresolved. Per germline, CDR1 SQVTM and CDR2 ANQGSEA. The V end was cut by 7 bases, the J end by 7 bases, with 17 bases between. This CDR3 has 12 residues.